This T cell receptor (beta chain) was captured by sequencing in a study of blood T cells in healthy people across ages. A J-beta primer mix and a sample-barcoded 5' primer were used in a second PCR of about 7 to 12 cycles. Each cDNA molecule was tagged by a template-switch adaptor that had 12 random nucleotides. TCRdb re-called the 5' RACE reads with MiXCR, one entry per CDR3 protein. The sample holds about 1.6 million distinct CDR3 sequences; around 35% are singletons and the top ten take 11%. Germline assignment: CDR1 SGHRS and CDR2 YFSETQ. The CDR3 consists of 16 residues. To note about this clonotype: A junction end diverges from the germline sequence, so it may reflect a read error.

Material for sequencing was blood. The receptor was derived from a woman aged 25 to 39 in good health. The chain couples TRBV5-1 to TRBJ2-1; D perhaps matches TRBD2 (5 bases). The CDR3 loop is CASSLGVASSDNEQFF. The CDR3 coding sequence is TGCGCCAGCAGCTTGGGGGTAGCGAGCTCCGACAATGAGCAGTTCTTC.